A selection of T cell receptor beta chains follows, all from one sample in a study of blood T cell repertoires in COVID-19. The assay was immunoSEQ multiplex PCR, and TCRdb's table has in-frame clones only and misses some. The sample yields about 230,000 clones, around 90% seen once. Sequenced input: PBMCs or T cells enriched from blood (not recorded which). The receptors stem from a young man who had recovered from COVID-19. CDR3s include the opening cysteine and the closing phenylalanine or tryptophan. The order of the fields is D gene, clone size, J gene, V gene, CDR3 protein, CDR3 DNA. A D gene is named only where the DNA matches it firmly. Only some rows state a clone size, as once, few, many or a class for expanded clones.

D: -; size: -; J: TRBJ1-2; V: TRBV7-9; CDR3: CASSSGTNGGGYTF; DNA: TGTGCCAGCAGCTCCGGGACAAACGGCGGCGGCTACACCTTC
D: -; size: -; J: TRBJ1-4; V: TRBV7-8; CDR3: CASSPRVATNEKLFF; DNA: TGTGCCAGCAGTCCCCGTGTAGCCACTAATGAAAAACTGTTTTTT
D: -; size: -; J: TRBJ2-7; V: TRBV28; CDR3: CASSDVSVSYEQYF; DNA: TGTGCCAGCAGTGACGTTAGCGTATCCTACGAGCAGTACTTC
D: -; size: -; J: TRBJ1-6; V: TRBV30; CDR3: CAWSVRENSPLHF; DNA: TGTGCCTGGAGTGTTCGGGAAAATTCACCCCTCCACTTT
D: TRBD1; size: -; J: TRBJ1-1; V: TRBV4-3; CDR3: CASSETGGPEAFF; DNA: TGCGCCAGCAGCGAAACAGGGGGTCCTGAAGCTTTCTTT
D: TRBD2; size: -; J: TRBJ2-1; V: TRBV6-1; CDR3: CASSEKVIAGVRNEQFF; DNA: TGTGCCAGCAGTGAGAAGGTGATAGCGGGAGTACGGAATGAGCAGTTCTTC
D: TRBD2; size: -; J: TRBJ2-1; V: TRBV7-9; CDR3: CASARMSGGANVGEQFF; DNA: TGTGCCAGCGCCAGGATGAGCGGGGGGGCCAATGTCGGTGAGCAGTTCTTC
D: TRBD1; size: -; J: TRBJ1-1; V: TRBV28; CDR3: CASFPTGTGNTEAFF; DNA: TGTGCCAGCTTCCCGACGGGGACAGGGAACACTGAAGCTTTCTTT
D: -; size: -; J: TRBJ2-7; V: TRBV6-5; CDR3: CASSRIYEQYF; DNA: TGTGCCAGCAGCCGTATCTACGAGCAGTACTTC
D: -; size: -; J: TRBJ1-1; V: TRBV18; CDR3: CASSVHTEAFF; DNA: TGTGCCAGCTCCGTCCACACTGAAGCTTTCTTT
D: TRBD2; size: once; J: TRBJ2-1; V: TRBV6-4; CDR3: CASRREATSYNEQFF; DNA: TGTGCCAGCAGGCGGGAGGCCACCTCCTACAATGAGCAGTTCTTC
D: -; size: -; J: TRBJ2-1; V: TRBV27; CDR3: CASSFVGGLYNEQFF; DNA: TGTGCCAGCAGTTTCGTCGGGGGGCTCTACAATGAGCAGTTCTTC
D: -; size: once; J: TRBJ2-7; V: TRBV5-6; CDR3: CASSDGTPLEQYF; DNA: TGTGCCAGCAGCGACGGGACACCCCTCGAGCAGTACTTC
D: -; size: -; J: TRBJ2-7; V: TRBV5-1; CDR3: CASSLFEGAYEQYF; DNA: TGCGCCAGCAGCTTGTTCGAAGGGGCGTACGAGCAGTACTTC
D: TRBD1; size: -; J: TRBJ1-3; V: TRBV5-5; CDR3: CASSSTGILGNTIYF; DNA: TGTGCCAGCAGCTCGACAGGGATTCTGGGAAACACCATATATTTT
D: TRBD1; size: -; J: TRBJ2-3; V: TRBV5-4; CDR3: CASSTGTGGASDTQYF; DNA: TGTGCCAGCAGCACTGGGACAGGGGGCGCATCAGATACGCAGTATTTT
D: -; size: -; J: TRBJ1-2; V: TRBV7-9; CDR3: CASSLEVRGSGGYTF; DNA: TGTGCCAGCAGCTTAGAGGTCAGGGGCTCTGGGGGCTACACCTTC
D: -; size: -; J: TRBJ2-7; V: TRBV7-2; CDR3: CASTRGYYEQYF; DNA: TGTGCCAGCACACGGGGGTACTACGAGCAGTACTTC
D: -; size: -; J: TRBJ2-7; V: TRBV6-5; CDR3: CASSYRGIDSYEQYF; DNA: TGTGCCAGCAGTTATCGGGGTATAGACTCCTACGAGCAGTACTTC
D: -; size: few; J: TRBJ2-3; V: TRBV30; CDR3: CAWTVERTDTQYF; DNA: TGTGCCTGGACGGTTGAGCGCACAGATACGCAGTATTTT
D: -; size: -; J: TRBJ1-1; V: TRBV9; CDR3: CASSVGRNTEAFF; DNA: TGTGCCAGCAGCGTGGGCAGAAACACTGAAGCTTTCTTT
D: TRBD1; size: -; J: TRBJ1-6; V: TRBV4-2; CDR3: CASSQDVRGNSPLHF; DNA: TGTGCCAGCAGCCAAGACGTCAGGGGGAATTCACCCCTCCACTTT
D: TRBD2; size: -; J: TRBJ2-4; V: TRBV6-5; CDR3: CASRSDQTSGSQGYF; DNA: TGTGCCAGCAGATCAGACCAGACTAGCGGGAGTCAGGGGTACTTC
D: TRBD1; size: -; J: TRBJ1-5; V: TRBV4-3; CDR3: CASSQAEGASQPQHF; DNA: TGCGCCAGCAGCCAAGCGGAGGGGGCCAGTCAGCCCCAGCATTTT